The 9 T cell receptor beta chains listed next were all sequenced from one sample in a study of blood T cell repertoires in COVID-19. Sequencing was performed with immunoSEQ multiplex PCR; in TCRdb, only in-frame clones are kept and a portion is missing. The sample holds roughly 180,000 clones, 65% to 85% seen once. The sample consisted of peripheral blood. The origin of the receptors is a woman in her thirties with acute or convalescent COVID-19.

V and J are TRBV2 and TRBJ1-5; D remains unclear. Trimming left V 6 bases short and J 0 bases short, with 6 bases between. The CDR3 is 13 residues long. Germline-derived CDR1 and CDR2 are SNHLY and FYNNEI. The CDR3 here is CASRIVSNQPQHF. As DNA, the CDR3 is TGTGCCAGCAGGATAGTTAGCAATCAGCCCCAGCATTTT.

The V gene is TRBV24-1, the J gene TRBJ1-2, with 10 nucleotides matching TRBD1. The V gene's germline CDR1 is KGHDR and CDR2 SFDVKD. V dropped 9 bases and J dropped 1; count of bases not matched to a gene: 13. This CDR3 comprises 17 residues. The CDR3 bases are TGTGCCACCCGGGCCTCGGGACAGGGGCGGTTTAACTATGGCTACACCTTC. Protein: CATRASGQGRFNYGYTF.

The rearrangement joins TRBV7-9 to TRBJ1-2; no clear D. This CDR3 has 14 residues. CDR1 and CDR2 from the germline V gene are SEHNR and FQNEAQ (reference sequence). Trimming pared 4 bases from V and 2 bases from J, leaving 11 bases between. The CDR3, as DNA: TGTGCCAGCAGCTCTACCGGTCCAAACTATGGCTACACCTTC. Its translation is CASSSTGPNYGYTF.

The CDR3 DNA sequence: TGTGCCAGCAGTCGACGGACAGGGACGATCTCTGGAAACACCATATATTTT. Its translation is CASSRRTGTISGNTIYF. The chain uses TRBV6-6 and TRBJ1-3; the match to TRBD1 covers 8 bases. From germline, CDR1 is MNHNY and CDR2 SVGAGI (reference sequence). V lost 5 bases to trimming and J lost 0 bases; unmatched junction nucleotides: 9. CDR3 length: 17 amino acids.

The CDR3: CASSPLDSTNTEAFF. In DNA form, the CDR3 reads TGCGCCAGCAGCCCCCTGGACAGTACGAACACTGAAGCTTTCTTT. The V gene is TRBV5-1, the J gene TRBJ1-1; D possibly corresponds to TRBD1 (6 bases). Germline V CDR1 and CDR2: SGHRS, YFSETQ. The CDR3 runs to 15 residues. Deletions cut 4 bases from V and 1 base from J, with 14 bases between. The whole variable domain, filled in from reference TRBV5-1 and TRBJ1-1, reads KAGVTQTPRYLIKTRGQQVTLSCSPISGHRSVSWYQQTPGQGLQFLFEYFSETQRNKGNFPGRFSGRQFSNSRSEMNVSTLELGDSALYLCASSPLDSTNTEAFFGQGTRLTVV.

J is TRBJ2-5 and V is TRBV5-1; D possibly corresponds to TRBD1 (5 bases). The V gene lost 6 bases and the J gene lost 4 bases, with 16 bases spanning the gap. The CDR3 sequence is 14 residues long. CDR1 is SGHRS and CDR2 is YFSETQ in the germline V gene. The CDR3 here is CASNVLGDGETQYF. The CDR3 DNA reads as TGCGCCAGCAACGTCTTAGGGGATGGAGAGACCCAGTACTTC.

The rearrangement links TRBV7-6 to TRBJ2-7; a weak D match, TRBD1 (6 bases). With 2 bases removed from V and 3 bases from J, the gap between germline ends came to 11 bases. Germline assignment: CDR1 SGHVS and CDR2 FNYEAQ. The CDR3 sequence is 14 residues long. The CDR3 spells CASSLRQGLYEQYF. The CDR3 bases are TGTGCCAGCAGCTTACGGCAGGGGCTCTACGAGCAGTACTTC.

The chain has TRBV6-2 or TRBV6-3 and TRBJ1-1, with D possibly being TRBD1 (6 bases). V lost 6 bases and J lost 5, with 16 bases in between. Germline V gene lookup returns CDR1 MNHEY and CDR2 SVGEGT. The CDR3 loop spans 14 amino acids. This CDR3 reads CASSIRYRETEAFF. The CDR3 DNA reads TGTGCCAGCAGCATAAGGTACAGGGAAACTGAAGCTTTCTTT.

The chain employs TRBV6-4 and TRBJ1-2; no definite D call. Deletions cut 3 bases from V and 5 bases from J, with 13 bases between. The CDR3 is 14 residues long. Germline V CDR1 and CDR2: MRHNA, SNTAGT. CDR3 in DNA: TGTGCCAGCAGTGAAAGCCTAACGGGATATGGCTACACCTTC. Its translation: CASSESLTGYGYTF.